The 17 T cell receptor beta chains in this list originate from one sample, sequenced in a study of blood T cell repertoires in COVID-19. Libraries were prepared by immunoSEQ multiplex PCR; TCRdb keeps only in-frame clonotypes and omits some of them. The data contain about 99,000 clones, around 90% of them seen just once; the ten biggest clones take up about 6.3%. The sequenced sample was peripheral blood. These receptors were taken from a human donor in a cohort sampled during active COVID-19.

The V and J genes are TRBV2 and TRBJ1-5; D is uncertain. The germline V and J ends were trimmed by 7 bases and 7 bases, with 20 bases remaining between them. CDR1 and CDR2 from the germline V gene are SNHLY and FYNNEI. This CDR3 comprises 15 residues. CDR3 in DNA: TGTGCCAGCACCGCCTGGGAGGGAGGAGGGCAGCCCCAGCATTTT. Encoded protein: CASTAWEGGGQPQHF.

The chain joins TRBV4-1 to TRBJ2-3, with D unresolved. Germline CDR1 reads MGHRA; CDR2 reads YSYEKL. Trimming stripped 4 bases from V and 6 bases from J, with 8 bases between. The CDR3 extends over 12 amino acids. The CDR3 region is CASSLPSDTQYF. The CDR3 coding sequence is TGCGCCAGCAGCCTCCCTTCGGATACGCAGTATTTT.

The J gene is TRBJ2-3, the V gene TRBV3-1 (or the pseudogene TRBV3-2), with D unresolved. The V end was cut by 1 base, the J end by 2 bases, with 7 bases between. This CDR3 is 14 amino acids long. Looked up from germline, CDR1 is LGHDT and CDR2 is YNNKEL (reference sequence). This CDR3 is CASSQVVSTDTQYF. DNA of the CDR3: TGTGCCAGCAGCCAAGTAGTCTCCACAGATACGCAGTATTTT.

This clone was counted a single time. The V and J genes are TRBV11-2 and TRBJ1-1; D is uncertain. The CDR3 consists of 15 residues. Trimming left V 1 base short and J 1 base short, with 10 bases between. The V gene's germline CDR1 is SGHAT and CDR2 FQNNGV. Written as DNA, the CDR3 is TGTGCCAGCAGCTTAGCAGGCAGGCAGAACACTGAAGCTTTCTTT. Translated: CASSLAGRQNTEAFF.

The gene calls are TRBV2 and TRBJ2-1, with 11 positions matching TRBD2. The germline CDR1 and CDR2 sequences are SNHLY and FYNNEI. This CDR3 is built from 14 residues. The J segment lost 10 bases and the V segment lost 8 bases, leaving 10 bases of the junction unmatched. CDR3 sequence reads: CASHLAGGRSEQFF. The CDR3 DNA sequence: TGTGCCAGCCACCTAGCGGGAGGCCGGTCAGAGCAGTTCTTC. Together with reference TRBV2 and TRBJ2-1, the CDR3 gives the full variable domain: EPEVTQTPSHQVTQMGQEVILRCVPISNHLYFYWYRQILGQKVEFLVSFYNNEISEKSEIFDDQFSVERPDGSNFTLKIRSTKLEDSAMYFCASHLAGGRSEQFFGPGTRLTVL.

The chain joins TRBV5-4 to TRBJ1-3; no firm D call. The V end lost 4 bases, the J end lost 0 bases, and 14 bases lay between the germline ends. This CDR3 comprises 16 residues. Germline CDR1 and CDR2: SGHNT and YYREEE (reference sequence). The CDR3 region is CASSLPESSSGNTIYF. The CDR3 bases are TGTGCCAGCAGCCTCCCTGAGAGTTCCTCTGGAAACACCATATATTTT.

The chain is built from TRBV6-5 and TRBJ2-7, with TRBD2 matching 11 bases. From germline, CDR1 is MNHEY and CDR2 SVGAGI. V dropped 8 bases and J dropped 2; count of bases not matched to a gene: 5. The CDR3 covers 14 residues. The CDR3 here is CASVVAGGPYEQYF. CDR3 coding DNA: TGTGCCAGCGTGGTAGCGGGAGGGCCCTACGAGCAGTACTTC.

The V call is TRBV20-1, the J call TRBJ1-5; D might be TRBD1 (6 bases). Trimming took off 6 bases at V and 4 bases at J, with 13 bases between the two ends. Germline V gene lookup returns CDR1 DFQATT and CDR2 SNEGSKA (reference sequence). This CDR3 has 13 amino acids. The DNA of the CDR3 is TGCAGTGCAAGTGGACAGACTAATCAGCCCCAGCATTTT. This sequence encodes CSASGQTNQPQHF.

The V call is TRBV12-3 or TRBV12-4, the J call TRBJ1-1; 7 positions agree with TRBD1. J gave up 1 base and V 9 bases, and 2 bases lay outside the gene matches. The CDR3 consists of 12 residues. CDR3 region: CASRQGNTEAFF. The CDR3 DNA is TGTGCCAGTCGACAGGGGAACACTGAAGCTTTCTTT.

The V and J genes are TRBV7-2 and TRBJ2-5; maybe TRBD1 (6 bases). The CDR3 has 17 amino acids. In germline, CDR1 is SGHTA, CDR2 FQGNSA. V gave up 2 bases and J gave up 2 bases, with 18 bases separating them. CDR3 loop: CASSLPPRGAGQETQYF. CDR3 sequence (DNA): TGTGCCAGCAGCTTACCCCCCAGGGGCGCAGGGCAAGAGACCCAGTACTTC.

V usage is TRBV6-2 or TRBV6-3 and J usage is TRBJ2-5; 10 nucleotides align to TRBD2. Trimming cost V 4 bases and J 5 bases; bases outside gene matches: 7. The germline CDR1 and CDR2 sequences are MNHEY and SVGEGT. This CDR3 has 15 residues. The DNA for the CDR3 is TGTGCCAGCAGTTCCGTAGCGGGGGGCCCGGAGACCCAGTACTTC. It codes for CASSSVAGGPETQYF.

The rearrangement uses TRBV6-1 and TRBJ1-5, with 7 bases matching TRBD1. The V gene end was trimmed by 3 bases and the J gene end by 7 bases; junction bases not matched to a gene: 6. The CDR3 covers 14 residues. The germline CDR1 and CDR2 sequences are MNHNS and SASEGT. CDR3 sequence (DNA): TGTGCCAGCAGTGACGACAGGGTACGACAGCCCCAGCATTTT. Translation: CASSDDRVRQPQHF.

This clone was observed once. The chain couples TRBV10-3 to TRBJ2-7, with D perhaps TRBD2 (7 bases). This CDR3 spans 15 amino acids. The germline gives CDR1 ENHRY, CDR2 SYGVKD. V was trimmed by 5 bases and J by 3 bases, leaving 17 bases between them. The CDR3 loop is CAISPDGGGGYEQYF. The CDR3 DNA sequence: TGTGCCATCAGTCCCGACGGGGGCGGGGGCTACGAGCAGTACTTC.

The chain joins TRBV5-8 to TRBJ2-7; TRBD2 matches 7 bases. The CDR3 consists of 19 residues. Germline values: CDR1 SGHTS, CDR2 YDEGEE. Unmatched junction bases numbered 17, after V lost 1 base and J lost 1 base. In nucleotides, the CDR3 is TGTGCCAGCAGCTTGTTTTCGGGCACAGCGGGACTATCATCCTACGAGCAGTACTTC. This codes for CASSLFSGTAGLSSYEQYF.

The V and J genes are TRBV9 and TRBJ2-1, with TRBD2 matching 12 bases. CDR3 size: 15 residues. The V and J ends lost 3 bases and 9 bases, in that order; junction bases with no gene match: 7. From germline, CDR1 is SGDLS and CDR2 YYNGEE. The CDR3 spells CASSATSGGHGEQFF. In DNA, the CDR3 is TGTGCCAGCAGCGCGACTAGCGGGGGTCACGGTGAGCAGTTCTTC.

This clone has only one observation. J is TRBJ1-3 and V is TRBV30; perhaps TRBD1 as D (6 bases). This CDR3 is 16 amino acids long. Trimming shortened V by 4 bases and J by 0 bases, and 16 bases separated the two germline ends. Germline V lookup: CDR1 GTSNPN, CDR2 SVGIG (reference sequence). CDR3 protein: CAWIPGHLSSGNTIYF. The CDR3 DNA sequence: TGTGCCTGGATCCCGGGACACTTGAGCTCTGGAAACACCATATATTTT.

The V gene is TRBV7-8, the J gene TRBJ1-2; TRBD1 matches at 11 bases. Germline trimming cut 5 bases from V and 4 bases from J; bases unmatched to any gene: 6. Germline values: CDR1 SGHVS, CDR2 FQNEAQ. The CDR3 loop spans 15 amino acids. The CDR3 reads CASSPGTGGFYGYTF. Here the CDR3 DNA reads TGTGCCAGCAGCCCCGGGACAGGGGGGTTCTATGGCTACACCTTC.